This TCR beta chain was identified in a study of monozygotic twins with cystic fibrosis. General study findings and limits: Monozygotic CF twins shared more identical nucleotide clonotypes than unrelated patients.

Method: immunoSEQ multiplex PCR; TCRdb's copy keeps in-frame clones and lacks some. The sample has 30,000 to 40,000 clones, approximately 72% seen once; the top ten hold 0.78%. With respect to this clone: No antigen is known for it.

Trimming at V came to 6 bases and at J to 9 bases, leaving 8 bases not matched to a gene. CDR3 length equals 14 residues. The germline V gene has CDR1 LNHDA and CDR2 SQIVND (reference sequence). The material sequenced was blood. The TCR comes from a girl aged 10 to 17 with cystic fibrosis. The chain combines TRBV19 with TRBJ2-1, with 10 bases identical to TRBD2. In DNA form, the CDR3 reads TGTGCCAGTAGCCCAGCGGGAGGGTCTAGTGAGCAGTTCTTC. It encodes CASSPAGGSSEQFF.